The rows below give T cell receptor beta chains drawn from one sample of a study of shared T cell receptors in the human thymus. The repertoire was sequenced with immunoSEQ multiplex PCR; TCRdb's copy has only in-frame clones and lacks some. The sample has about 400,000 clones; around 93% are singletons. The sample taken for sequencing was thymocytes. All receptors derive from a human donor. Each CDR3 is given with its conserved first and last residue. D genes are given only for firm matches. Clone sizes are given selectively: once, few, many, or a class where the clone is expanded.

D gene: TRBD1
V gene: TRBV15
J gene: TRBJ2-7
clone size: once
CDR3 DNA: TGTGCCACCAGCAGAGATTCGACAGGGGGCGTCCACGAGCAGTACTTC
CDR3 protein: CATSRDSTGGVHEQYF

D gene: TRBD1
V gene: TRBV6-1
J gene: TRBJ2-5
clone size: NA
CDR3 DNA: TGTGCCAGCAGCCACGGGACAGGGGCGGGAGAGACCCAGTACTTC
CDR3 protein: CASSHGTGAGETQYF

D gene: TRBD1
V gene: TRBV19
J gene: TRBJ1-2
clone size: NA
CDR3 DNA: TGTGCCAGTAGAGACAGGGAGGTCTATGGCTACACCTTC
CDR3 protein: CASRDREVYGYTF

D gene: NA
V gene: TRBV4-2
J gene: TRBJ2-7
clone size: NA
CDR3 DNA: TGTGCCAGCAGCCACTACCCCCGGGAGACTGACTCCTACGAGCAGTACTTC
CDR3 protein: CASSHYPRETDSYEQYF

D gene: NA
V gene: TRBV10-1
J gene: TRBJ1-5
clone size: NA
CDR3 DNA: TGCGCCAGCAGTGAGTCGGGGGAGGGGGATCAGCCCCAGCATTTT
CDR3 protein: CASSESGEGDQPQHF

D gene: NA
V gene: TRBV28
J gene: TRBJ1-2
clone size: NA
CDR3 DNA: TGTGCCAGCAGCTTGCGACAAGCGCGGGGCTACACCTTC
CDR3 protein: CASSLRQARGYTF

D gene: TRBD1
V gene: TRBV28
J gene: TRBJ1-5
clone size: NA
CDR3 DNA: TGTGCCAGCAGTTTTGGGCGGGACAGGGGGCAGCAGCCCCAGCATTTT
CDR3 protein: CASSFGRDRGQQPQHF

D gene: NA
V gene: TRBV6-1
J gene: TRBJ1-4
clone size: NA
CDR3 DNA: TGTGCCAGCAGTGAAGGAAGCTCTAATGAAAAACTGTTTTTT
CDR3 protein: CASSEGSSNEKLFF

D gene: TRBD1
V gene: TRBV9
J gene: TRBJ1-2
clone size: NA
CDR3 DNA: TGTGCCAGCACGACTACCTCCGGGACAGGGGTGGGCTACACCTTC
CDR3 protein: CASTTTSGTGVGYTF

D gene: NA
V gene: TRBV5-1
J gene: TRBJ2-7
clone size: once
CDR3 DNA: TGCGCCAGCAGCATCCGAGTCGGGGGAGGCTACGAGCAGTACTTC
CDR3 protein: CASSIRVGGGYEQYF

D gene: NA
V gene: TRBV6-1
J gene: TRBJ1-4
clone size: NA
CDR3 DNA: TGTGCCAGCAGTGAAGCGCGTCCAGGGAGGGCAACTAATGAAAAACTGTTTTTT
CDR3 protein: CASSEARPGRATNEKLFF

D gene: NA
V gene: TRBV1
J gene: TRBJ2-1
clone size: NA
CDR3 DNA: TGCACCAGCAGCCGCAATAGGTCTAGGGGATCCTACAATGAGCAGTTCTTC
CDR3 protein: CTSSRNRSRGSYNEQFF

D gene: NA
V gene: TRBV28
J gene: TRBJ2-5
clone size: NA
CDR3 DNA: TGTGCCAGCAGTCTCGGAGAGACCCAGTACTTC
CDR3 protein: CASSLGETQYF

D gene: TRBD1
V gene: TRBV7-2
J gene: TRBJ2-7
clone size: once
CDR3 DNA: TGTGCCAGCAGCTCACTGGGACAGGTCCCCTACGAGCAGTACTTC
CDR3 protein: CASSSLGQVPYEQYF

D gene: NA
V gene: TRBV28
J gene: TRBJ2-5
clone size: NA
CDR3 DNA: TGTGCCAGCAGTTTATACAGTATACTGTACTTC
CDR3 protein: CASSLYSILYF